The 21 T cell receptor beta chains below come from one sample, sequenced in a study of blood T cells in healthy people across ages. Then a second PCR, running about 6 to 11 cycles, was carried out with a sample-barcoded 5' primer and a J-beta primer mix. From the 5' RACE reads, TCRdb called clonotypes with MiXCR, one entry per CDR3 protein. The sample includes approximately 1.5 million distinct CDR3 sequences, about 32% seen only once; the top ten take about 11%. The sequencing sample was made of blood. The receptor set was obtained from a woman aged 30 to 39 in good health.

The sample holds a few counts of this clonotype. The CDR3 region has the DNA TGTGCCAGCAGTCAGATTCTGAGAGAGACCCAGTACTTC. It codes for CASSQILRETQYF. The rearrangement uses TRBV6-2 or TRBV6-3 and TRBJ2-5; no clear D. This CDR3 comprises 13 residues. The ends were cut back, 5 bases at V and 4 bases at J, with 11 bases in the middle. CDR1 is MNHEY, CDR2 SVGEGT, per germline.

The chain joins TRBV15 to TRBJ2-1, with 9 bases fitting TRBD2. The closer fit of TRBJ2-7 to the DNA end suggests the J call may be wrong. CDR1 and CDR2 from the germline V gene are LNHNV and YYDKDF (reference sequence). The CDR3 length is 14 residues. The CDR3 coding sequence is TGTGCCACAGACAGCGGGGGGATCGACAATGAGCAGTACTTC. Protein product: CATDSGGIDNEQYF.

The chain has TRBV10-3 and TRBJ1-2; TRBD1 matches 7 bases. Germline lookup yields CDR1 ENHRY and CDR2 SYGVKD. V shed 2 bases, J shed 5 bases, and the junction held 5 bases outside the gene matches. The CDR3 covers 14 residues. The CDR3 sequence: CAISEIGGAYGYTF. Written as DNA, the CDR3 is TGTGCCATCAGTGAGATAGGGGGCGCATATGGCTACACCTTC.

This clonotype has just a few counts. The CDR3 is CASSLGLTGANVLTF. The CDR3 DNA reads TGTGCCAGCAGTTTGGGCCTGACTGGGGCCAACGTCCTGACTTTC. This sequence joins TRBV3-1 and TRBJ2-6; D gene ambiguous. CDR1 and CDR2 from the germline V gene are LGHDT and YNNKEL (reference sequence). This CDR3 is built from 15 residues. The V end lost 6 bases, the J end lost 2 bases, and 11 bases lay between the germline ends.

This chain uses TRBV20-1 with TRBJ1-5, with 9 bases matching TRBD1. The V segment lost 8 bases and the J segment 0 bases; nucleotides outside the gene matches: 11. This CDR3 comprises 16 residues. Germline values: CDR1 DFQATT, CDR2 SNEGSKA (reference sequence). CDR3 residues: CSSGRDRAYSNQPQHF. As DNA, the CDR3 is TGCAGTAGCGGCCGGGACAGGGCATATAGCAATCAGCCCCAGCATTTT.

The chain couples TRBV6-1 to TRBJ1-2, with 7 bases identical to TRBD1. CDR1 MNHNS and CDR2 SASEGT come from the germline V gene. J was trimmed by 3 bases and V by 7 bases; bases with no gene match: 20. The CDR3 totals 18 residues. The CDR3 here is CASTSRRTGGVWDYGYTF. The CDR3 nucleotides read TGTGCCAGCACCTCACGGAGGACAGGAGGAGTATGGGACTATGGCTACACCTTC.

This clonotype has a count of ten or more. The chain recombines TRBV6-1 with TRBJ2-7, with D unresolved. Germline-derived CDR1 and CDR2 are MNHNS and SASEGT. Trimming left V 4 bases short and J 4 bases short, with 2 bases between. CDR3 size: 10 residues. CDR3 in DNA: TGTGCCAGCAGTGTATACGAGCAGTACTTC. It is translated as CASSVYEQYF.

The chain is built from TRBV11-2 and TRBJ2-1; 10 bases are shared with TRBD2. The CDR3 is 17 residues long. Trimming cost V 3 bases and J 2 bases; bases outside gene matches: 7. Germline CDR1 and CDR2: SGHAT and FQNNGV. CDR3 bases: TGTGCCAGCAGCTTGAGGGAAACTAGCGGGACCTACAATGAGCAGTTCTTC. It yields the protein CASSLRETSGTYNEQFF. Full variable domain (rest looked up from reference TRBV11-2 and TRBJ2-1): EAGVAQSPRYKIIEKRQSVAFWCNPISGHATLYWYQQILGQGPKLLIQFQNNGVVDDSQLPKDRFSAERLKGVDSTLKIQPAKLEDSAVYLCASSLRETSGTYNEQFFGPGTRLTVL.

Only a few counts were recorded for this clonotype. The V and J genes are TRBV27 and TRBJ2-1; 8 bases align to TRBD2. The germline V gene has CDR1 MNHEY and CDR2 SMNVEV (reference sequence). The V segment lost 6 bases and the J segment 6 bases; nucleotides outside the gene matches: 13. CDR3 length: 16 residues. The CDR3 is CASSPPGLAKGNEQFF. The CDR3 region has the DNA TGTGCCAGCAGCCCTCCTGGACTAGCAAAAGGCAATGAGCAGTTCTTC.

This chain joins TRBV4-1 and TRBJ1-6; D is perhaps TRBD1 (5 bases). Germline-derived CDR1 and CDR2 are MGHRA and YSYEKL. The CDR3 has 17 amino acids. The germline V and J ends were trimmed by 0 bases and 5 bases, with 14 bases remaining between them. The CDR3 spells CASSQERGKINNSPLHF. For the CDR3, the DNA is TGCGCCAGCAGCCAAGAGAGGGGTAAAATTAATAATTCACCCCTCCACTTT.

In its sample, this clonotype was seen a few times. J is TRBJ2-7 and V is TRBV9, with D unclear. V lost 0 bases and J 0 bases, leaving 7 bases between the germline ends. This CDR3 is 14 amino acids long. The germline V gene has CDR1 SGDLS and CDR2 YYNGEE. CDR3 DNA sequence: TGTGCCAGCAGCGTAGACTGGAGCTCCTACGAGCAGTACTTC. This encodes CASSVDWSSYEQYF.

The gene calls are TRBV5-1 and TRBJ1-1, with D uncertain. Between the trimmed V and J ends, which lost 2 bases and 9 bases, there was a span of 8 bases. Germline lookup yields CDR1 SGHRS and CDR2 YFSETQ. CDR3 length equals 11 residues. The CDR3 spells CASSFSGKAFF. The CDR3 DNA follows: TGCGCCAGCAGCTTTAGCGGGAAAGCTTTCTTT.

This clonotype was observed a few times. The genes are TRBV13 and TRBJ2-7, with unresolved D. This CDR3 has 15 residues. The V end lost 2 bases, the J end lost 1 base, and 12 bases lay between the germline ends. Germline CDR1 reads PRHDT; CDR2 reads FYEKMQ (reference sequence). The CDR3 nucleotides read TGTGCCAGCAGCTTAAGGACCTCAAATTCCTACGAGCAGTACTTC. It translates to CASSLRTSNSYEQYF.

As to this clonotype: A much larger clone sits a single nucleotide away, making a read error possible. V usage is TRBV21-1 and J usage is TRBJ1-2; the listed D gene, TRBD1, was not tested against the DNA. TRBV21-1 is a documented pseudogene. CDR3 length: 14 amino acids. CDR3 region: CASSHQDGGVGYTF. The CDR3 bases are TGTGCCAGCAGCCATCAGGACGGGGGTGTTGGCTACACCTTC.

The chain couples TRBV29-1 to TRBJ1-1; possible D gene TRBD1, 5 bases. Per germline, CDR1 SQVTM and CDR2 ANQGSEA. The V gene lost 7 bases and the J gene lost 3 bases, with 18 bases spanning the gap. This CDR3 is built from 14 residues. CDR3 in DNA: TGCAGCGCCCCCCGACCGGGGACTGACACTGAAGCTTTCTTT. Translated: CSAPRPGTDTEAFF.

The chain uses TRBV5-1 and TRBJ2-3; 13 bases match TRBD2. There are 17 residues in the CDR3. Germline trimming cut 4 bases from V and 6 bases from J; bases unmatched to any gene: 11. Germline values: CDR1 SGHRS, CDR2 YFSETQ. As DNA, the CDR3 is TGCGCCAGCAGCCCTCCCGGGACTAGCGGGACGGGGGATACGCAGTATTTT. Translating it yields CASSPPGTSGTGDTQYF.

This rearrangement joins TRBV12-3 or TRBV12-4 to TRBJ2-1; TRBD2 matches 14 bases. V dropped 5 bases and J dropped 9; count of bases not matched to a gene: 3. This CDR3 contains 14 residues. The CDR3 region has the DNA TGTGCCAGCAGTCCGGGACTAGCGGGAGTTGAGCAGTTCTTC. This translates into CASSPGLAGVEQFF.

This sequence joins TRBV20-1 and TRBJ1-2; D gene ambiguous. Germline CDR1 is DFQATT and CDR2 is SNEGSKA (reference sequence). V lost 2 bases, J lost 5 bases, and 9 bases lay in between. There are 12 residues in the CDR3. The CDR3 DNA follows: TGCAGTGCTAGAAAACAGACATATGGCTACACCTTC. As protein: CSARKQTYGYTF.

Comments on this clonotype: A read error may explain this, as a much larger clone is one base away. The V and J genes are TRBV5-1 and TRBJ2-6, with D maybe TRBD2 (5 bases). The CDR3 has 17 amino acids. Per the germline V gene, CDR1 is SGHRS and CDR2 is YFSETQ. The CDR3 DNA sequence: TGCGTCAGCAGCCCCGTCTCGGGGTTCTCTGGGGCCAACGTCCTGACTTTC. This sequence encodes CVSSPVSGFSGANVLTF.

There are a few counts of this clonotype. CDR3 in amino acids: CATSPPGSYEQYF. Here the CDR3 DNA reads TGTGCCACCAGCCCGCCGGGGTCCTACGAGCAGTACTTC. This chain connects TRBV15 to TRBJ2-7; possible D gene TRBD2, 5 bases. CDR1 is LNHNV, CDR2 YYDKDF, per germline (reference sequence). This CDR3 region has 13 residues. V was trimmed by 5 bases and J by 1 base, leaving 9 bases between them. Filled out from reference TRBV15 and TRBJ2-7, the complete variable domain reads DAMVIQNPRYQVTQFGKPVTLSCSQTLNHNVMYWYQQKSSQAPKLLFHYYDKDFNNEADTPDNFQSRRPNTSFCFLDIRSPGLGDTAMYLCATSPPGSYEQYFGPGTRLTVT.

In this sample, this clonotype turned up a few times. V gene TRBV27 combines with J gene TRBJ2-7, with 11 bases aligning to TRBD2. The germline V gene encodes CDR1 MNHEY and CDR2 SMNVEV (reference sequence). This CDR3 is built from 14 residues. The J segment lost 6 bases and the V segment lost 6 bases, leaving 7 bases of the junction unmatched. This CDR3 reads CASRLSGRGREQYF. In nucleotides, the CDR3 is TGTGCCAGCAGACTTAGCGGGAGGGGACGCGAGCAGTACTTC.